This is a list of T cell receptor beta chains from one sample in a study of T-cell reconstitution after alpha-beta-depleted transplantation in children. One entry per CDR3 protein, called by TCRdb with MiXCR from the PCR reads. The sample lists some 200,000 distinct CDR3 sequences, roughly 8.1% occurring once. Here the sequenced sample was PBMCs, mostly from graft donor cells, taken 360 days after TCRalphabeta/CD19-depleted stem cell transplant. These receptors came from a male patient under 10 years old who had a stem cell transplant for acute myeloid leukemia, so the T cells may come from the graft donor. The CDR3 runs from the conserved cysteine through the conserved F or W. D genes are given only for firm matches. Clone size appears in some rows only: once, few, many, or a class for an expanded clone.

J,V,size,D,CDR3,DNA
TRBJ2-7,TRBV10-3,few,TRBD2,CAIKRGSEQYF,TGTGCCATCAAACGCGGGAGCGAGCAGTACTTC
TRBJ2-1,TRBV7-9,few,-,CASSPTSLAYNEQFF,TGTGCCAGCAGCCCCACTAGTTTGGCCTACAATGAGCAGTTCTTC
TRBJ1-2,TRBV15,-,-,CATSRDIGSNYGYTF,TGTGCCACCAGCAGAGATATCGGGAGTAACTATGGCTACACCTTC
TRBJ2-3,TRBV5-1,many,-,CASSLDNTDTQYF,TGCGCCAGCAGCCTGGACAACACAGATACGCAGTATTTT
TRBJ1-5,TRBV5-1,-,-,CASSLVGDGGQPQHF,TGCGCCAGCAGCTTGGTTGGGGACGGCGGGCAGCCCCAGCATTTT
TRBJ2-5,TRBV20-1,-,-,CSARDAVGQETQYF,TGCAGTGCTAGAGATGCCGTGGGTCAAGAGACCCAGTACTTC
TRBJ2-5,TRBV18,few,-,CASESRRADFQETQYF,TGTGCCAGCGAAAGTCGGAGGGCGGACTTCCAAGAGACCCAGTACTTC
TRBJ2-1,TRBV5-5,-,-,CASSSQTTITGNEQFF,TGTGCCAGCAGCTCCCAGACTACAATAACAGGCAATGAGCAGTTCTTC
TRBJ2-2,TRBV5-1,-,-,CASSLVGVLDTGELFF,TGCGCCAGCAGCTTAGTAGGAGTTTTAGACACCGGGGAGCTGTTTTTT
TRBJ1-4,TRBV11-2,few,-,CASSLNPTNEKLFF,TGTGCCAGCAGCTTAAATCCAACTAATGAAAAACTGTTTTTT
TRBJ2-4,TRBV29-1,many,-,CSVTTAKNIQYF,TGCAGCGTCACAACAGCCAAAAACATTCAGTACTTC
TRBJ1-1,TRBV27,-,-,CASSWGRNTEAFF,TGTGCCAGCAGTTGGGGGAGGAACACTGAAGCTTTCTTT
TRBJ1-6,TRBV20-1,-,-,CSAMRVGLSYNSPLHF,TGCAGTGCTATGAGAGTTGGGCTCTCCTATAATTCACCCCTCCACTTT
TRBJ2-5,TRBV20-1,few,-,CSAPREGLMETQYF,TGCAGTGCCCCTCGGGAAGGCTTGATGGAGACCCAGTACTTC
TRBJ2-5,TRBV5-1,-,TRBD1,CASSLVQGVLQETQYF,TGCGCCAGCAGCTTGGTCCAGGGGGTTTTACAAGAGACCCAGTACTTC
TRBJ1-5,TRBV7-2,-,-,CASSGRAGQPQHF,TGTGCCAGCAGCGGGAGGGCGGGGCAGCCCCAGCATTTT
TRBJ1-6,TRBV27,many,TRBD1,CASSLSTGGNSPLHF,TGTGCCAGCAGTTTATCGACAGGGGGTAATTCACCCCTCCACTTT
TRBJ1-4,TRBV7-8,many,-,CASSPRGQTNEKLFF,TGTGCCAGCAGCCCCCGCGGACAGACTAATGAAAAACTGTTTTTT
TRBJ2-1,TRBV12-3/TRBV12-4,many,TRBD2,CASTPGGIYNEQFF,TGTGCCAGCACCCCGGGGGGGATCTACAATGAGCAGTTCTTC
TRBJ2-1,TRBV9,many,TRBD1,CASSTTGGLSYNEQFF,TGTGCCAGCAGCACAACAGGGGGTTTATCCTACAATGAGCAGTTCTTC
TRBJ1-4,TRBV4-1,many,-,CASSQEPTNEKLFF,TGCGCCAGCAGCCAAGAACCAACTAATGAAAAACTGTTTTTT
TRBJ2-1,TRBV12-3/TRBV12-4,many,TRBD2,CASSLALSGRGEQFF,TGTGCCAGCAGTTTAGCGCTAAGCGGGAGGGGTGAGCAGTTCTTC
TRBJ1-1,TRBV20-1,few,TRBD1,CSAQGGDTEAFF,TGCAGTGCTCAGGGGGGGGACACTGAAGCTTTCTTT
TRBJ2-7,TRBV4-2,many,-,CASSQDKDSYEQYF,TGTGCCAGCAGCCAGGATAAGGACAGCTACGAGCAGTACTTC
TRBJ1-2,TRBV29-1,few,-,CSALQENYGYTF,TGCAGCGCACTACAGGAAAACTATGGCTACACCTTC
TRBJ2-3,TRBV7-2,many,-,CASSLERTDTQYF,TGTGCCAGCAGCCTAGAAAGGACAGATACGCAGTATTTT
TRBJ2-4,TRBV4-3,many,-,CASSHGRPNIQYF,TGCGCCAGCAGCCACGGCCGGCCCAACATTCAGTACTTC
TRBJ2-2,TRBV4-1,few,-,CASVSGVKGGELFF,TGCGCCAGCGTTTCAGGGGTGAAGGGCGGGGAGCTGTTTTTT
TRBJ2-1,TRBV7-2,many,-,CASSLIWTNNEQFF,TGTGCCAGCAGCTTGATTTGGACGAACAATGAGCAGTTCTTC
TRBJ2-3,TRBV5-5,-,-,CASSTPLRLGGTDTQYF,TGTGCCAGCAGCACCCCGCTTAGGTTGGGAGGCACAGATACGCAGTATTTT
TRBJ2-3,TRBV6-5,-,-,CASRLGGGPDTQYF,TGTGCCAGCAGATTGGGGGGTGGTCCAGATACGCAGTATTTT
TRBJ2-5,TRBV6-5,few,-,CASSYPGTKEETQYF,TGTGCCAGCAGTTACCCCGGGACCAAGGAAGAGACCCAGTACTTC
TRBJ2-5,TRBV6-5,-,-,CASSQDSYQETQYF,TGTGCCAGCAGCCAGGACAGCTACCAAGAGACCCAGTACTTC
TRBJ1-1,TRBV10-3,many,-,CAISEPGRPNTEAFF,TGTGCCATCAGTGAGCCGGGCAGACCTAACACTGAAGCTTTCTTT
TRBJ2-5,TRBV5-1,-,-,CASSFEFTGAETQYF,TGCGCCAGCAGCTTTGAGTTTACGGGGGCAGAGACCCAGTACTTC
TRBJ2-3,TRBV20-1,-,TRBD2,CCARGTSGGPDTQYF,TGCTGTGCTAGAGGGACTAGCGGGGGCCCAGATACGCAGTATTTT
TRBJ2-5,TRBV4-1,-,-,CASSQGWQETQYF,TGCGCCAGCAGCCAAGGCTGGCAGGAGACCCAGTACTTC